The rows below give T cell receptor beta chains drawn from one sample of a study of CD8 T cell repertoires and HIV-1 epitope variants. The antigens these receptors bind are not known. Profiling relied on immunoSEQ multiplex PCR, and the TCRdb table lists in-frame clones only, not all of them. The sample has 5,500 to 7,000 clones, around three fifths seen once. Material for sequencing was cultured CD8+ T cells derived from PBMCs. Every receptor here comes from a male donor with HIV. The CDR3 runs from the conserved cysteine through the conserved F or W. D genes are given only for firm matches. Only part of the rows carry a size: once, few, many, or a class if the clone is expanded.

j_gene | abundance | v_gene | len | d_gene | CDR3nt | CDR3aa
TRBJ1-5 | NA | TRBV30 | 15 | NA | TGTGCCTGGAGTAACTACGGACGGAACAATCAGCCCCAGCATTTT | CAWSNYGRNNQPQHF
TRBJ1-3 | NA | TRBV11-2 | 17 | NA | TGTGCCAGCAGCTTCCCCTCGCAGGGTAACTCTGGAAACACCATATATTTT | CASSFPSQGNSGNTIYF
TRBJ2-1 | NA | TRBV7-3 | 15 | TRBD1 | TGTGCCAGCAGCGCAGGGGGCAGCTCCTACAATGAGCAGTTCTTC | CASSAGGSSYNEQFF
TRBJ1-2 | NA | TRBV4-2 | 14 | NA | TGTGCCAGCAGCCAAGATACGGGAAACTATGGCTACACCTTC | CASSQDTGNYGYTF
TRBJ2-1 | NA | TRBV5-3 | 18 | TRBD2 | TGTGCCAGAAGCGCCCTACCTAGCGGCCCTAGCTCCTACAATGAGCAGTTCTTC | CARSALPSGPSSYNEQFF
TRBJ1-1 | NA | TRBV9 | 13 | NA | TGTGCCAGCAGCGTTGACGGAAACACTGAAGCTTTCTTT | CASSVDGNTEAFF
TRBJ1-4 | medium-sized | TRBV9 | 15 | TRBD1 | TGTGCCAGCAGCCCAAGGGACAGTTCTAATGAAAAACTGTTTTTT | CASSPRDSSNEKLFF
TRBJ1-1 | NA | TRBV7-9 | 15 | NA | TGTGCCAGCAGCTTCGAGGGGCTAAAGAACACTGAAGCTTTCTTT | CASSFEGLKNTEAFF
TRBJ2-7 | few | TRBV7-6 | 13 | NA | TGTGCCAGCAGCTTAGGCGATACCTACGAGCAGTACTTC | CASSLGDTYEQYF
TRBJ2-7 | few | TRBV5-1 | 15 | NA | TGCGCCAGCAGCTTGGAGGGTAGGGGGTCATACGAGCAGTACTTC | CASSLEGRGSYEQYF
TRBJ2-1 | few | TRBV28 | 17 | NA | TGTGCCAGCAGTTTGGGGGGTGGCTCCTACCAAAATAATGAGCAGTTCTTC | CASSLGGGSYQNNEQFF
TRBJ2-1 | few | TRBV19 | 18 | TRBD2 | TGTGCCAGTAGTATAGCAGCACTAGCGAGATCCTCCTACAATGAGCAGTTCTTC | CASSIAALARSSYNEQFF
TRBJ1-6 | NA | TRBV18 | 13 | NA | TGTGCCAGCTCACCCCGGGAAAATTCACCCCTCCACTTT | CASSPRENSPLHF
TRBJ2-7 | NA | TRBV2 | 13 | NA | TGTGCCAGCATTGAGGCTACCTCCTACGAGCAGTACTTC | CASIEATSYEQYF
TRBJ1-5 | NA | TRBV28 | 17 | NA | TGTGCCAGCAGTTTCTGGGAGGGAAGGTATAGCAATCAGCCCCAGCATTTT | CASSFWEGRYSNQPQHF
TRBJ1-3 | NA | TRBV7-6 | 16 | TRBD1 | TGTGCCAGCAGTTTATTCGACAGGGATCCTGGAAACACCATATATTTT | CASSLFDRDPGNTIYF
TRBJ1-1 | NA | TRBV4-3 | 15 | NA | TGCGCCAGCAGCCAAGGGGTTATCTCGAACACTGAAGCTTTCTTT | CASSQGVISNTEAFF
TRBJ2-3 | NA | TRBV5-1 | 14 | NA | TGCGCCAGCAGCTTTCGACAGATCACAGATACGCAGTATTTT | CASSFRQITDTQYF
TRBJ2-2 | NA | TRBV11-3 | 14 | NA | TGTGCCAGCAGCTTAAGCGGAAAAGCCGGGGAGCTGTTTTTT | CASSLSGKAGELFF
TRBJ1-2 | NA | TRBV2 | 15 | NA | TGTGCCAGCAGTGAAAGGGGGGGGGACCTCTATGGCTACACCTTC | CASSERGGDLYGYTF
TRBJ1-1 | few | TRBV28 | 14 | NA | TGTGCCAGCACCGCTTTCCGGGGGAACACTGAAGCTTTCTTT | CASTAFRGNTEAFF
TRBJ1-2 | NA | TRBV27 | 13 | NA | TGTGCCAGCAGTGCAGGAGCCGAGGGTGGCTACACCTTC | CASSAGAEGGYTF
TRBJ2-1 | NA | TRBV19 | 14 | TRBD1 | TGTGCCAGTAGTAGAGGACAGGGGGTGGGTGAGCAGTTCTTC | CASSRGQGVGEQFF
TRBJ2-2 | few | TRBV19 | 15 | TRBD1 | TGTGCCAGTAGTATGACAGGGGGAAACACCGGGGAGCTGTTTTTT | CASSMTGGNTGELFF
TRBJ2-1 | few | TRBV6-4 | 14 | NA | TGTGCCAGCAGTGACTCGACTGAGGGGAATGAGCAGTTCTTC | CASSDSTEGNEQFF
TRBJ2-3 | NA | TRBV15 | 15 | NA | TGTGCCACCGGGGATGGGTCAGGGAACACAGATACGCAGTATTTT | CATGDGSGNTDTQYF
TRBJ2-5 | few | TRBV13 | 14 | TRBD1 | TGTGCCAGCAGCACTCGACAGGGAGAAGAGACCCAGTACTTC | CASSTRQGEETQYF
TRBJ2-2 | NA | TRBV6-5 | 12 | NA | TGTGCCAGCAGTCCACCGGCCGGGGAGCTGTTTTTT | CASSPPAGELFF
TRBJ1-2 | NA | TRBV4-3 | 15 | NA | TGCGCCAGCAGCCAGGCCCTACAGGGAGACTATGGCTACACCTTC | CASSQALQGDYGYTF
TRBJ2-3 | NA | TRBV5-4 | 15 | NA | TGTGCCAGCAGCTTGTCGGCGGGGGCACCAGATACGCAGTATTTT | CASSLSAGAPDTQYF
TRBJ2-3 | NA | TRBV9 | 16 | TRBD2 | TGTGCCAGCAGCGTGCTAGCGGGATCTAGCACAGATACGCAGTATTTT | CASSVLAGSSTDTQYF
TRBJ1-1 | NA | TRBV15 | 15 | NA | TGTGCCACCAGCAGTGTTACCGGGGCGAACACTGAAGCTTTCTTT | CATSSVTGANTEAFF
TRBJ1-2 | NA | TRBV27 | 14 | TRBD1 | TGTGCCAGCAGTTTTGGGGACAGGGGGCGAGCCTACACCTTC | CASSFGDRGRAYTF
TRBJ1-5 | NA | TRBV18 | 14 | TRBD1 | TGTGCCAGCTCACAGGGACAGGGTAGGCAGCCCCAGCATTTT | CASSQGQGRQPQHF
TRBJ2-5 | medium-sized | TRBV15 | 13 | NA | TGTGCCACCAGCAGAGATCGGAGAGAGACCCAGTACTTC | CATSRDRRETQYF
TRBJ2-2 | NA | TRBV7-2 | 17 | TRBD1 | TGTGCCAGCAGCTTAGAAGCGACAGGGGGCGGTGGCGGGGAGCTGTTTTTT | CASSLEATGGGGGELFF
TRBJ2-7 | NA | TRBV4-1 | 17 | NA | TGCGCCAGCAGCCAAGAATTGGGCCAGGGCGTACCCTACGAGCAGTACTTC | CASSQELGQGVPYEQYF
TRBJ2-7 | NA | TRBV5-1 | 15 | NA | TGCGCCAGCAGCTTGGAACCCGGGACAATAATCGAGCAGTACTTC | CASSLEPGTIIEQYF
TRBJ1-1 | few | TRBV11-2 | 13 | NA | TGTGCCAGCAGCTTCGCCGGACAGTTTGAAGCTTTCTTT | CASSFAGQFEAFF
TRBJ2-1 | few | TRBV27 | 13 | NA | TGTGCCAGCAGTTCGATCGGATACAATGAGCAGTTCTTC | CASSSIGYNEQFF
TRBJ1-4 | NA | TRBV6-1 | 13 | NA | TGTGCCAGCAGTGAACAGGGTGGTGAAAAACTGTTTTTT | CASSEQGGEKLFF
TRBJ2-1 | once | TRBV28 | 17 | TRBD2 | TGTGCCAGCAGTCTCCCGTCTAGCGGGAGCTCCTACAATGAGCAGTTCTTC | CASSLPSSGSSYNEQFF
TRBJ2-2 | NA | TRBV18 | 15 | NA | TGTGCCAGCTCACCACCGTTACTTCGCACCGGGGAGCTGTTTTTT | CASSPPLLRTGELFF
TRBJ2-7 | NA | TRBV4-2 | 14 | NA | TGTGCCAGCAGCCCTAGTGGAGGGGGGAGCGAGCAGTACTTC | CASSPSGGGSEQYF
TRBJ2-7 | NA | TRBV27 | 14 | NA | TGTGCCAGCAGTCCGACCCGGACGGAAGACGAGCAGTACTTC | CASSPTRTEDEQYF
TRBJ2-3 | NA | TRBV9 | 14 | NA | TGTGCCAGCAGCGTAGTAGCGGGCACAGATACGCAGTATTTT | CASSVVAGTDTQYF
TRBJ2-3 | NA | TRBV7-9 | 13 | NA | TGTGCCAGCAGCTGGGGTAGCACAGATACGCAGTATTTT | CASSWGSTDTQYF
TRBJ1-4 | NA | TRBV4-2 | 15 | TRBD1 | TGTGCCAGCAGCCAAGGGGCCTCAGGGGGTGAAAAACTGTTTTTT | CASSQGASGGEKLFF
TRBJ2-2 | NA | TRBV2 | 16 | TRBD1 | TGTGCCAGCAGTGAAGATTGGGCAGGGGGTGGCGGGGAGCTGTTTTTT | CASSEDWAGGGGELFF
TRBJ2-7 | NA | TRBV6-1 | 15 | TRBD2 | TGTGCCAGCAGTGATCGGACTAGTCCCTACTACGAGCAGTACTTC | CASSDRTSPYYEQYF
TRBJ1-1 | few | TRBV29-1 | 15 | NA | TGCAGCAAAGAATCGCGACAGGACTGGGACACTGAAGCTTTCTTT | CSKESRQDWDTEAFF
TRBJ2-7 | NA | TRBV2 | 18 | TRBD2 | TGTGCCAGCAGGAGCCAACTAGCGGGCCTCATCCCTAACTACGAGCAGTACTTC | CASRSQLAGLIPNYEQYF